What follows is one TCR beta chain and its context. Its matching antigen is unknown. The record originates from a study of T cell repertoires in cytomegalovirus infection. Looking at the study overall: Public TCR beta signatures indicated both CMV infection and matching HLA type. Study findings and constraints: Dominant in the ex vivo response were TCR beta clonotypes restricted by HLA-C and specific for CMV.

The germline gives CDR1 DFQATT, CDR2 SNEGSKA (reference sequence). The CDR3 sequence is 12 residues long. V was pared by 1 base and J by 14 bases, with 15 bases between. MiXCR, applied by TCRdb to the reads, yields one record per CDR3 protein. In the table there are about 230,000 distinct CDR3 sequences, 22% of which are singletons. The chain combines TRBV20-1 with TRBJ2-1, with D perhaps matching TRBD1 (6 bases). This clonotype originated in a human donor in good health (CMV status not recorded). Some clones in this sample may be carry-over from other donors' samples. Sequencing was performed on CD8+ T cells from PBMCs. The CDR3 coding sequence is TGCAGTGCTAGAGTTGTCAGGGGAGAGGAGTTCTTC. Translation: CSARVVRGEEFF.